The 12 T cell receptor beta chains below were found in one sample sequenced in a study of T cell responses to AZD1222 COVID-19 vaccine. Clones were sequenced by immunoSEQ multiplex PCR, and TCRdb holds only the in-frame ones, with some missing. The repertoire consists of 95,000 to 150,000 clones, with about nine tenths occurring once and the leading ten covering roughly 1.2%. The specimen comprised peripheral blood, sampled on day 0 of AZD1222 vaccination. These receptors all come from an adult in good health.

This rearrangement joins TRBV18 to TRBJ1-1; 9 bases line up with TRBD1. Germline values: CDR1 KGHSH, CDR2 LQKENI. With V trimmed by 3 bases and J by 1 base, 9 bases remained unmatched. CDR3 length equals 17 residues. The CDR3, as DNA: TGTGCCAGCTCACCTTGGACAGGGGACAATGAGAACACTGAAGCTTTCTTT. It is translated as CASSPWTGDNENTEAFF. Using reference TRBV18 and TRBJ1-1 for the parts outside the CDR3, the full variable domain is NAGVMQNPRHLVRRRGQEARLRCSPMKGHSHVYWYRQLPEEGLKFMVYLQKENIIDESGMPKERFSAEFPKEGPSILRIQQVVRGDSAAYFCASSPWTGDNENTEAFFGQGTRLTVV.

V is TRBV5-4 and J is TRBJ2-3, with 7 bases aligning to TRBD2. Per germline, CDR1 SGHNT and CDR2 YYREEE (reference sequence). This CDR3 comprises 15 residues. With 0 bases clipped from V and 5 bases from J, the junction kept 6 bases outside the gene matches. The CDR3, as DNA: TGTGCCAGCAGCTTGGGGACTAGAGTAGAAGATACGCAGTATTTT. It yields the protein CASSLGTRVEDTQYF.

In DNA, the CDR3 is TGTGCCAGCAGTTACGATAGGACGACCGGGGAGCTGTTTTTT. It translates to CASSYDRTTGELFF. This chain connects TRBV6-2 or TRBV6-3 to TRBJ2-2; D unclear. This CDR3 comprises 14 residues. CDR1 MNHEY and CDR2 SVGEGT come from the germline V gene. The V end lost 2 bases, the J end lost 5 bases, and 9 bases lay between the germline ends.

The chain joins TRBV2 to TRBJ1-4; TRBD1 agrees at 7 bases. Trimming took 6 bases from V and 14 from J; bases not matched to a gene: 9. The CDR3 is made up of 12 amino acids. The germline V gene encodes CDR1 SNHLY and CDR2 FYNNEI. CDR3 region: CASRKPQGFLFF. CDR3 DNA: TGTGCCAGCAGAAAACCACAGGGGTTCCTGTTTTTT.

The chain couples TRBV6-5 to TRBJ2-1; D possibly corresponds to TRBD2 (7 bases). V lost 2 bases and J 7 bases, leaving 15 bases between the germline ends. This CDR3 contains 15 residues. Germline values: CDR1 MNHEY, CDR2 SVGAGI. The CDR3 spells CASSYGGALKNEQFF. DNA for the CDR3: TGTGCCAGCAGTTACGGGGGGGCCCTGAAGAATGAGCAGTTCTTC.

The chain combines TRBV19 with TRBJ1-1; possible D gene TRBD1, 5 bases. The germline gives CDR1 LNHDA, CDR2 SQIVND (reference sequence). V lost 7 bases and J lost 3, with 18 bases in between. CDR3 length: 15 residues. This CDR3 is CASNLAGKADTEAFF. Here the CDR3 DNA reads TGTGCCAGTAACTTAGCAGGGAAGGCGGACACTGAAGCTTTCTTT.

CDR3 in amino acids: CASSGPGTGVYNEQFF. DNA for the CDR3: TGTGCCAGCAGTGGGCCCGGGACAGGGGTCTACAATGAGCAGTTCTTC. This chain uses TRBV28 with TRBJ2-1; 10 bases are a match to TRBD1. Germline lookup yields CDR1 MDHEN and CDR2 SYDVKM. V dropped 5 bases and J dropped 3; count of bases not matched to a gene: 7. The CDR3 covers 16 residues.

This chain connects TRBV6-5 to TRBJ1-1; tentative D call: TRBD1 (5 bases). The germline V gene has CDR1 MNHEY and CDR2 SVGAGI. CDR3 size: 15 residues. Trimming took off 1 base at V and 4 bases at J, with 13 bases between the two ends. As DNA, the CDR3 is TGTGCCAGCAGTTACTTGGCAGCGGGGGGCACTGAAGCTTTCTTT. It codes for CASSYLAAGGTEAFF.

J is TRBJ1-2 and V is TRBV5-6; D is perhaps TRBD1 (5 bases). V gave up 0 bases and J gave up 5 bases, with 14 bases separating them. From germline, CDR1 is SGHDT and CDR2 YYEEEE. The CDR3 has 15 amino acids. The CDR3 DNA follows: TGTGCCAGCAGCTTGGCAGGGCTCTTTTCATATGGCTACACCTTC. This sequence encodes CASSLAGLFSYGYTF.

V usage is TRBV7-8 and J usage is TRBJ2-7; D gene ambiguous. V lost 5 bases, J lost 3 bases, and 17 bases lay in between. Germline assignment: CDR1 SGHVS and CDR2 FQNEAQ. This CDR3 has 15 residues. This CDR3 is CASSTPAQRGYEQYF. The DNA for the CDR3 is TGTGCCAGCAGCACCCCCGCCCAGAGAGGCTACGAGCAGTACTTC.

The chain couples TRBV4-3 to TRBJ1-2; TRBD1 agrees at 7 bases. Looked up from germline, CDR1 is LGHNA and CDR2 is YSLEER. Trimming took 3 bases from V and 8 from J; bases not matched to a gene: 9. The CDR3 spans 14 residues. The CDR3 spells CASSHRTGEEGYTF. Here the CDR3 DNA reads TGCGCCAGCAGCCATAGGACAGGCGAGGAGGGCTACACCTTC.

This chain joins TRBV19 and TRBJ2-1; possibly TRBD1 or TRBD2 for D (7 bases each). V was cut by 3 bases and J by 3 bases, with 12 bases left in between. The CDR3 has 15 amino acids. Per germline, CDR1 LNHDA and CDR2 SQIVND (reference sequence). This CDR3 reads CASSISGGGYNEQFF. The CDR3 DNA reads TGTGCCAGTAGTATTTCAGGGGGGGGCTACAATGAGCAGTTCTTC.